This T cell receptor (beta chain) was found in a study of cytomegalovirus exposure and HLA in healthy donors. Primers: 60 Vbeta forward and 13 Jbeta reverse. TCRdb keeps only in-frame clones here, not all; method: immunoSEQ multiplex PCR. In the table there are roughly 130,000 clones, about 76% of which are singletons. The CDR3 is 16 amino acids. V shed 1 base and J 2 bases; nucleotides not matched to a gene: 5. From germline, CDR1 is LGHNA and CDR2 YNFKEQ. This chain links TRBV4-2 with TRBJ2-7, with TRBD2 matching 10 bases. The receptor was isolated from a man in his forties in good health and CMV-seropositive. The sequenced sample was PBMCs. CDR3 DNA: TGTGCCAGCAGCCAAGCAGGGACTAGCGCGACCTACGAGCAGTACTTC. Encoded protein: CASSQAGTSATYEQYF.